Below, 30 T cell receptor beta chains from the same sample are listed, as sequenced in a study of beta chain features in type 1 diabetes. As every portion of the isolated RNA was reverse transcribed, the sequencing read expressed TCRB transcripts. TCRdb's copy holds only in-frame clones and misses some; the assay was immunoSEQ multiplex PCR. Among 970,000 or so clones, roughly a sixth were seen once, and the ten largest hold 0.023%. Sequenced material: naive CD4+ T cells from blood. These receptor sequences come from a woman under 30 in good health.

The chain carries TRBV13 and TRBJ2-6, with a tentative D call TRBD2 (6 bases). CDR1 PRHDT and CDR2 FYEKMQ come from the germline V gene (reference sequence). V was cut by 6 bases and J by 2 bases, with 17 bases left in between. The CDR3 length is 17 residues. The CDR3 sequence: CASSVPEGRTGANVLTF. The CDR3 bases are TGTGCCAGCAGTGTTCCGGAGGGAAGGACTGGGGCCAACGTCCTGACTTTC.

This clone was detected a few times. The gene calls are TRBV18 and TRBJ2-1; D not certain. The CDR3 contains 15 residues. Trimming cost V 2 bases and J 7 bases, with 15 bases left between them. The germline CDR1 and CDR2 sequences are KGHSH and LQKENI. The CDR3 protein is CASSPSVAGSNEQFF. CDR3 in DNA: TGTGCCAGCTCACCAAGCGTGGCTGGTTCGAATGAGCAGTTCTTC. Together with reference TRBV18 and TRBJ2-1, the CDR3 gives the full variable domain: NAGVMQNPRHLVRRRGQEARLRCSPMKGHSHVYWYRQLPEEGLKFMVYLQKENIIDESGMPKERFSAEFPKEGPSILRIQQVVRGDSAAYFCASSPSVAGSNEQFFGPGTRLTVL.

This clone was observed at least ten times. V is TRBV14 and J is TRBJ2-1; 11 bases agree with TRBD1. The J segment lost 13 bases and the V segment lost 3 bases, leaving 11 bases of the junction unmatched. The CDR3 extends over 15 amino acids. Germline V lookup: CDR1 SGHDN, CDR2 FVKESK. The CDR3 region is CASSHGQGAVQKQFF. The CDR3 nucleotides are TGTGCCAGCAGCCATGGACAGGGGGCGGTCCAGAAACAGTTCTTC.

Only one count was recorded for this clone. The chain employs TRBV4-2 and TRBJ1-3; 8 bases map to TRBD1. V shed 3 bases, J shed 0 bases, and the junction held 7 bases outside the gene matches. CDR1 and CDR2 (germline): LGHNA, YNFKEQ. The CDR3 sequence is 17 residues long. In DNA form, the CDR3 reads TGTGCCAGCAGCCAGCGACAGGGGATGGGCTCTGGAAACACCATATATTTT. It translates to CASSQRQGMGSGNTIYF.

CDR3 loop: CASSLNRVYTEAFF. For the CDR3, the DNA is TGTGCCAGCAGCCTGAATAGGGTGTACACTGAAGCTTTCTTT. This chain links TRBV11-1 with TRBJ1-1; D is ambiguous. The CDR3 is 14 amino acids. The ends were cut back, 5 bases at V and 3 bases at J, with 13 bases in the middle. Germline V gives CDR1 SGHAT, CDR2 FQDESV (reference sequence).

This clone was detected only a few times. V is TRBV7-9 and J is TRBJ2-7; no definite D call. V was clipped by 4 bases and J by 3 bases, with 13 bases between them. Germline lookup yields CDR1 SEHNR and CDR2 FQNEAQ (reference sequence). CDR3 length: 14 residues. The CDR3 DNA is TGTGCCAGCAGCTGGACCGGTGATGACTACGAGCAGTACTTC. Translated: CASSWTGDDYEQYF.

The chain carries TRBV15 and TRBJ2-1, with D possibly matching TRBD1 (6 bases). Trimming shortened V by 0 bases and J by 5 bases, and 11 bases separated the two germline ends. The V gene's germline CDR1 is LNHNV and CDR2 YYDKDF (reference sequence). The CDR3 is made up of 15 amino acids. CDR3 bases: TGTGCCACCAGCAGAGAGATGGGGGCGGACAATGAGCAGTTCTTC. The encoded protein is CATSREMGADNEQFF.

This clone has a handful of counts. This sequence joins TRBV19 and TRBJ2-7, with D perhaps matching TRBD2 (5 bases). V gave up 11 bases and J gave up 2 bases, with 19 bases separating them. Germline V CDR1 and CDR2: LNHDA, SQIVND (reference sequence). The CDR3 spans 14 residues. This CDR3 reads CASSGPLDPYEQYF. The CDR3 bases are TGTGCCTCCAGCGGACCGCTGGACCCCTACGAGCAGTACTTC.

The chain combines TRBV15 with TRBJ1-1, with 9 bases fitting TRBD1. With V trimmed by 0 bases and J by 0 bases, 5 bases remained unmatched. The length of the CDR3 is 17 residues. Germline V CDR1 and CDR2: LNHNV, YYDKDF (reference sequence). CDR3: CATSRDYGTGMNTEAFF. CDR3 nucleotide sequence: TGTGCCACCAGCAGAGATTACGGGACAGGGATGAACACTGAAGCTTTCTTT.

A few counts support this clone. The J gene is TRBJ2-3, the V gene TRBV15, with a tentative D call TRBD2 (5 bases). Per germline, CDR1 LNHNV and CDR2 YYDKDF (reference sequence). V was trimmed by 6 bases and J by 4 bases, leaving 11 bases between them. CDR3 size: 13 residues. The CDR3 here is CATRGSGADTQYF. Written as DNA, the CDR3 is TGTGCCACCAGGGGCAGCGGCGCAGATACGCAGTATTTT.

The chain couples TRBV28 to TRBJ2-7; D gene unclear. V lost 3 bases and J lost 7, with 13 bases in between. Germline values: CDR1 MDHEN, CDR2 SYDVKM. The CDR3 runs to 13 residues. The CDR3 is CASSLPNWKEQYF. The CDR3 DNA reads TGTGCCAGCAGTTTGCCTAATTGGAAGGAGCAGTACTTC.

The chain employs TRBV4-1 and TRBJ1-1; 9 bases agree with TRBD1. Germline CDR1 MGHRA, CDR2 YSYEKL. Unmatched junction bases numbered 7, after V lost 0 bases and J lost 2 bases. The CDR3 loop spans 17 amino acids. The CDR3 loop reads CASSQDSGTGPNTEAFF. CDR3 coding DNA: TGCGCCAGCAGCCAAGACTCCGGGACAGGGCCAAACACTGAAGCTTTCTTT.

This rearrangement joins TRBV28 to TRBJ2-3; 10 positions agree with TRBD2. The V segment lost 6 bases and the J segment 1 base; nucleotides outside the gene matches: 4. In germline, CDR1 is MDHEN, CDR2 SYDVKM. The CDR3 runs to 15 residues. The CDR3 nucleotides are TGTGCCAGCAGCAGTGGACTAGCGGGCACAGATACGCAGTATTTT. This codes for CASSSGLAGTDTQYF.

The chain combines TRBV7-9 with TRBJ2-5; the D gene is possibly TRBD2 (6 bases). The CDR3 has 16 amino acids. Germline V gene sequence: CDR1 SEHNR, CDR2 FQNEAQ (reference sequence). V lost 3 bases and J lost 5, with 19 bases in between. CDR3 amino acids: CASSFQGGIRTETQYF. In DNA, the CDR3 is TGTGCCAGCAGCTTTCAGGGCGGGATAAGAACGGAGACCCAGTACTTC.

The table lists this clone with a few counts. The genes are TRBV29-1 and TRBJ1-2; D gene ambiguous. Germline lookup yields CDR1 SQVTM and CDR2 ANQGSEA. Trimming removed 4 bases at V and 8 bases at J, with 20 bases between. CDR3 length: 14 residues. The CDR3, as DNA: TGCAGCGTTGTATCCCCCGAGGGAGGGCGCGGCTACACCTTC. Its translation is CSVVSPEGGRGYTF.

A few counts support this clone. This chain joins TRBV6-6 and TRBJ1-1; no clear D. Germline values: CDR1 MNHNY, CDR2 SVGAGI (reference sequence). CDR3 length equals 13 residues. V was clipped by 2 bases and J by 3 bases, with 7 bases between them. CDR3 amino acids: CASSYRRDTEAFF. CDR3 nucleotide sequence: TGTGCCAGCAGTTACAGGCGGGACACTGAAGCTTTCTTT.

The chain uses TRBV5-6 and TRBJ2-5; D tentatively fits TRBD1 or TRBD2 (6 bases each). The DNA end favors TRBJ2-7, so the J call may be wrong. Germline V gives CDR1 SGHDT, CDR2 YYEEEE. The CDR3 is 14 residues long. CDR3 in amino acids: CASSRTGANYEQYF. In nucleotides, the CDR3 is TGTGCCAGCAGCAGGACGGGGGCCAACTACGAGCAGTACTTC.

This chain joins TRBV7-3 and TRBJ2-2, with 8 bases aligning to TRBD2. Germline CDR1 SGHTA, CDR2 FQGTGA. The CDR3 runs to 17 residues. Trimming took 2 bases from V and 5 from J; bases not matched to a gene: 10. CDR3 protein: CASSLFPGGPGTGELFF. CDR3 in DNA: TGTGCCAGCAGCTTATTCCCGGGAGGGCCGGGAACCGGGGAGCTGTTTTTT.

This clone turned up a few times. The rearrangement joins TRBV4-2 to TRBJ2-7; 7 nucleotides agree with TRBD1. Germline V gene data show CDR1 as LGHNA and CDR2 as YNFKEQ. V lost 4 bases and J lost 3; bases outside the gene matches: 6. This CDR3 comprises 14 residues. For the CDR3, the DNA is TGTGCCAGCAGCCGACAGGGTCCCATCTACGAGCAGTACTTC. Residues: CASSRQGPIYEQYF.

With respect to this clone: The junction differs from germline at one of its ends, possibly a read error. The same CDR3 can be traced to other DNA sequences in this sample. The J gene is TRBJ2-7, the V gene TRBV11-2; D is uncertain. The CDR3 totals 14 residues. CDR1 is SGHAT, CDR2 FQNNGV, per germline. The CDR3 sequence: CASSPTPSSYEQYF. The CDR3 bases are TGCGCCAGCAGCCCTACCCCCAGCTCCTACGAGCAGTACTTC.

The chain combines TRBV7-8 with TRBJ1-1, with a possible D match to TRBD1 (6 bases). This CDR3 has 14 residues. Germline V gene data show CDR1 as SGHVS and CDR2 as FQNEAQ. The V end lost 3 bases, the J end lost 4 bases, and 12 bases lay between the germline ends. CDR3 loop: CASSFFTGRTEAFF. The CDR3 coding sequence is TGTGCCAGCAGCTTCTTCACAGGGCGCACTGAAGCTTTCTTT. The whole variable domain, filled in from reference TRBV7-8 and TRBJ1-1, reads GAGVSQSPRYKVAKRGQDVALRCDPISGHVSLFWYQQALGQGPEFLTYFQNEAQLDKSGLPSDRFFAERPEGSVSTLKIQRTQQEDSAVYLCASSFFTGRTEAFFGQGTRLTVV.

This clone was seen a handful of times. The chain joins TRBV7-2 to TRBJ2-3; D tentatively fits TRBD1 or TRBD2 (5 bases each). Germline V CDR1 and CDR2: SGHTA, FQGNSA. This CDR3 is built from 14 residues. V lost 1 base and J lost 6, with 11 bases in between. CDR3 loop: CASSLEGPGDTQYF. The CDR3 nucleotides read TGTGCCAGCAGCTTAGAGGGACCCGGGGATACGCAGTATTTT. The full variable domain, completed using reference TRBV7-2 and TRBJ2-3, is GAGVSQSPSNKVTEKGKDVELRCDPISGHTALYWYRQSLGQGLEFLIYFQGNSAPDKSGLPSDRFSAERTGGSVSTLTIQRTQQEDSAVYLCASSLEGPGDTQYFGPGTRLTVL.

This clone was counted between two and nine times. The CDR3 loop is CASSTRVGNTEAFF. Here the CDR3 DNA reads TGTGCCAGCAGTACCAGGGTGGGCAACACTGAAGCTTTCTTT. The genes are TRBV28 and TRBJ1-1, with TRBD1 as a possible D gene (5 bases). Germline V lookup: CDR1 MDHEN, CDR2 SYDVKM. V was shortened by 5 bases and J by 2 bases, with 12 bases between the two germline ends. The CDR3 has 14 residues.

This chain connects TRBV18 to TRBJ2-7, with TRBD1 identical over 7 bases. The CDR3 is 15 amino acids. Germline CDR1 KGHSH, CDR2 LQKENI. J gave up 0 bases and V 0 bases, and 2 bases lay outside the gene matches. The CDR3 spells CASSPPGQYSYEQYF. The CDR3 DNA is TGTGCCAGCTCACCACCGGGACAGTACTCCTACGAGCAGTACTTC.

This clone was seen only a few times. This chain joins TRBV7-2 and TRBJ2-1; D is unresolved. Trimming left V 7 bases short and J 5 bases short, with 6 bases between. The germline V gene has CDR1 SGHTA and CDR2 FQGNSA. The CDR3 has 11 residues. CDR3 in amino acids: CASTVHNEQFF. CDR3 coding DNA: TGTGCCAGCACCGTGCACAATGAGCAGTTCTTC. Full variable domain (rest looked up from reference TRBV7-2 and TRBJ2-1): GAGVSQSPSNKVTEKGKDVELRCDPISGHTALYWYRQSLGQGLEFLIYFQGNSAPDKSGLPSDRFSAERTGGSVSTLTIQRTQQEDSAVYLCASTVHNEQFFGPGTRLTVL.

This clone was recorded a few times. The chain joins TRBV6-5 to TRBJ2-1; tentative D call: TRBD2 (5 bases). V lost 0 bases and J 10 bases, leaving 10 bases between the germline ends. Germline-derived CDR1 and CDR2 are MNHEY and SVGAGI. The CDR3 extends over 13 amino acids. CDR3 DNA: TGTGCCAGCAGTTACTCCACCCGGGGAGAGCAGTTCTTC. This translates into CASSYSTRGEQFF.

This clone was observed a few times. The chain combines TRBV13 with TRBJ2-1, with a possible D match to TRBD1 (6 bases). Trimming cost V 3 bases and J 7 bases, with 7 bases left between them. The CDR3 is made up of 12 amino acids. The germline V gene has CDR1 PRHDT and CDR2 FYEKMQ (reference sequence). The CDR3 loop is CASSFRGNEQFF. The CDR3 coding sequence is TGTGCCAGCAGCTTCAGGGGAAATGAGCAGTTCTTC.

In this sample, this clone turned up a few times. The chain combines TRBV11-2 with TRBJ1-4, with D perhaps TRBD1 (5 bases). V shed 11 bases and J shed 6 bases, with 10 bases lying between them. The CDR3 covers 11 residues. Germline V gene sequence: CDR1 SGHAT, CDR2 FQNNGV. As DNA, the CDR3 is TGTGCCGTCGGGACGCATGAAAAACTGTTTTTT. This encodes CAVGTHEKLFF.

The genes are TRBV6-5 and TRBJ2-7, with D hard to call. The CDR3 consists of 14 residues. Germline CDR1 is MNHEY and CDR2 is SVGAGI. The ends were cut back, 7 bases at V and 0 bases at J, with 13 bases in the middle. Written as DNA, the CDR3 is TGTGCCAGCAAAAGAGGTATTTCCTCCTACGAGCAGTACTTC. Protein sequence: CASKRGISSYEQYF.

This clone was seen only a few times. The rearrangement joins TRBV5-1 to TRBJ2-1, with 9 nucleotides matching TRBD2. CDR1 is SGHRS and CDR2 is YFSETQ in the germline V gene. The V and J ends lost 4 bases and 7 bases, in that order; junction bases with no gene match: 9. CDR3 size: 15 residues. The chain's CDR3 is CASSKTSGTWNEQFF. In DNA form, the CDR3 reads TGCGCCAGCAGCAAGACTAGCGGAACCTGGAATGAGCAGTTCTTC.